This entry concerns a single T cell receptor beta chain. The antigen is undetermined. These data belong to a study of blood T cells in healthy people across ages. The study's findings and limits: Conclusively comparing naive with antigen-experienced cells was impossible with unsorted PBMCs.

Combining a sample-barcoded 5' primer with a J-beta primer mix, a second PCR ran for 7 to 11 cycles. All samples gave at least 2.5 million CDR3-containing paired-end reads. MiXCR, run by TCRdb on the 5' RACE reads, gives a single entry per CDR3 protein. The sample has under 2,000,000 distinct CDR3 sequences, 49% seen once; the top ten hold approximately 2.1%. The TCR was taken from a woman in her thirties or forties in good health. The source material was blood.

CDR3 region: CASSYSIPSRDTQYF. Written as DNA, the CDR3 is TGTGCCAGCAGTTACTCGATCCCTAGTAGAGATACGCAGTATTTT. V is TRBV6-5 and J is TRBJ2-3; D uncertain. The CDR3 consists of 15 residues. The V end was cut by 0 bases, the J end by 5 bases, with 12 bases between. The germline gives CDR1 MNHEY, CDR2 SVGAGI.